The 27 T cell receptor beta chains in this list originate from one sample, sequenced in a study of T-cell memory formation after mild COVID-19. MiXCR, run by TCRdb on the 5' RACE reads, gives a single entry per CDR3 protein. The data contain 400,000 or so distinct CDR3 sequences, roughly 21% of them singletons. The sample was PBMCs or a T cell subset sorted from them (not recorded which). These receptors were taken from an adult woman who had mild COVID-19 (a few samples of this study predate the infection). Cell type and time point are not known.

This chain joins TRBV7-9 and TRBJ1-1, with 9 bases that match TRBD1. Germline lookup yields CDR1 SEHNR and CDR2 FQNEAQ (reference sequence). CDR3 length equals 15 residues. The J segment lost 7 bases and the V segment lost 3 bases, leaving 9 bases of the junction unmatched. CDR3 sequence (DNA): TGTGCCAGCAGCTTCGACCTCACAGGGGGCTTTGAAGCTTTCTTT. It yields the protein CASSFDLTGGFEAFF.

This clonotype was seen a single time. This chain links TRBV11-2 with TRBJ2-1, with 11 bases fitting TRBD2. Germline V CDR1 and CDR2: SGHAT, FQNNGV. This CDR3 spans 14 amino acids. Losses at the gene ends were 3 bases for V and 9 bases for J; bases not matched to a gene: 4. CDR3 residues: CASSFSGRAGEQFF. The CDR3 DNA sequence: TGTGCCAGCAGCTTTAGCGGGAGGGCCGGTGAGCAGTTCTTC.

The chain employs TRBV12-3 or TRBV12-4 and TRBJ2-7, with D maybe TRBD1 (5 bases). This CDR3 contains 15 residues. The ends were cut back, 4 bases at V and 0 bases at J, with 13 bases in the middle. DNA for the CDR3: TGTGCCAGCAGTTCTCTGACAGAGAGCTCCTACGAGCAGTACTTC. Encoded protein: CASSSLTESSYEQYF.

In its sample, this clonotype was seen a few times. This chain connects TRBV7-6 to TRBJ1-1, with no clear D. This CDR3 has 16 residues. The germline V and J ends were trimmed by 0 bases and 1 base, with 12 bases remaining between them. CDR1 is SGHVS, CDR2 FNYEAQ, per germline. The CDR3 is CASSLAPSGSNTEAFF. In nucleotides, the CDR3 is TGTGCCAGCAGCTTAGCGCCGAGCGGGTCGAACACTGAAGCTTTCTTT.

V and J are TRBV29-1 and TRBJ2-3; D remains ambiguous. The V and J ends lost 8 bases and 6 bases respectively, with 12 bases between them. This CDR3 spans 11 amino acids. Per germline, CDR1 SQVTM and CDR2 ANQGSEA. Here the CDR3 reads CSWVSGDTQYF. DNA for the CDR3: TGCAGCTGGGTTAGTGGGGATACGCAGTATTTT.

The V and J genes are TRBV5-1 and TRBJ2-3, with D hard to call. The germline CDR1 and CDR2 sequences are SGHRS and YFSETQ. The CDR3 covers 14 residues. V lost 0 bases and J 1 base, leaving 6 bases between the germline ends. The CDR3 region is CASSLDPRTDTQYF. The CDR3 DNA is TGCGCCAGCAGCTTGGATCCACGCACAGATACGCAGTATTTT.

The DNA of the CDR3 is TGCAGTGCCCCGGGGCAGGGGACTATGAACACTGAAGCTTTCTTT. It translates to CSAPGQGTMNTEAFF. V is TRBV20-1 and J is TRBJ1-1, with D possibly being TRBD1 (6 bases). The germline V gene has CDR1 DFQATT and CDR2 SNEGSKA (reference sequence). V lost 6 bases to trimming and J lost 0 bases, with 17 bases between them. This CDR3 comprises 15 residues.

This clonotype was counted between two and nine times. The V call is TRBV3-1, the J call TRBJ2-2, with D unresolved. CDR1 and CDR2 from the germline V gene are LGHDT and YNNKEL (reference sequence). The CDR3 has 16 amino acids. Trimming pared 0 bases from V and 0 bases from J, leaving 8 bases between. Here the CDR3 DNA reads TGTGCCAGCAGCCAAGATGGAACAGCGAACACCGGGGAGCTGTTTTTT. Translated, it gives CASSQDGTANTGELFF.

The chain links TRBV2 to TRBJ2-3; 10 nucleotides align to TRBD2. Germline CDR1 and CDR2: SNHLY and FYNNEI. The CDR3 is 14 residues long. Germline trimming cut 7 bases from V and 2 bases from J; bases unmatched to any gene: 3. CDR3 nucleotide sequence: TGTGCCAGCATAGCGGGGGGAGCCACAGATACGCAGTATTTT. Encoded protein: CASIAGGATDTQYF. The full variable domain, its missing parts supplied by reference TRBV2 and TRBJ2-3, is EPEVTQTPSHQVTQMGQEVILRCVPISNHLYFYWYRQILGQKVEFLVSFYNNEISEKSEIFDDQFSVERPDGSNFTLKIRSTKLEDSAMYFCASIAGGATDTQYFGPGTRLTVL.

This clonotype was detected ten times or more. The V gene is TRBV5-1, the J gene TRBJ2-7; 8 nucleotides align to TRBD2. In germline, CDR1 is SGHRS, CDR2 YFSETQ. The ends lost 7 bases at V and 2 bases at J; junction bases unmatched: 8. The CDR3 is 14 residues long. This CDR3 reads CASGVSGGTYEQYF. CDR3 coding DNA: TGCGCCAGCGGAGTTTCGGGAGGGACCTACGAGCAGTACTTC.

The V call is TRBV7-9, the J call TRBJ2-5; TRBD2 aligns across 10 bases. Unmatched junction bases numbered 7, after V lost 5 bases and J lost 4 bases. The CDR3 is 15 residues long. Germline V gives CDR1 SEHNR, CDR2 FQNEAQ (reference sequence). Here the CDR3 DNA reads TGTGCCAGCAGCATTAACCTAGCGGGGGCAGAGACCCAGTACTTC. Its protein product is CASSINLAGAETQYF.

The sample holds a few counts of this clonotype. This sequence joins TRBV6-2 or TRBV6-3 and TRBJ2-1; 8 positions match TRBD2. Germline V CDR1 and CDR2: MNHEY, SVGEGT. V shed 2 bases and J 1 base; nucleotides not matched to a gene: 4. The CDR3 contains 16 residues. CDR3 region: CASSYGLAGSYNEQFF. The CDR3 DNA is TGTGCCAGCAGTTACGGACTAGCAGGATCCTACAATGAGCAGTTCTTC.

The chain has TRBV7-9 and TRBJ2-2; TRBD1 matches 9 bases. This CDR3 has 15 residues. Germline CDR1 and CDR2: SEHNR and FQNEAQ (reference sequence). V trimming: 5 bases; J trimming: 4 bases; junction bases outside the gene matches: 5. The CDR3 loop is CASSHRGRRTGELFF. The CDR3 DNA follows: TGTGCCAGCAGCCACAGGGGGCGTCGCACCGGGGAGCTGTTTTTT.

The V and J genes are TRBV5-4 and TRBJ2-2; no reliable D call. V lost 2 bases and J lost 6, with 8 bases in between. CDR1 and CDR2 from the germline V gene are SGHNT and YYREEE (reference sequence). CDR3 length: 13 residues. CDR3 coding DNA: TGTGCCAGCAGCTTTCGGTTTGCCGGGGAGCTGTTTTTT. Protein: CASSFRFAGELFF.

This sequence joins TRBV30 and TRBJ2-3, with D possibly being TRBD1 or TRBD2 (5 bases each). In germline, CDR1 is GTSNPN, CDR2 SVGIG (reference sequence). This CDR3 has 15 residues. Trimming stripped 2 bases from V and 6 bases from J, with 18 bases between. The CDR3 sequence is CAWSWGSYYEDTQYF. DNA for the CDR3: TGTGCCTGGAGTTGGGGGTCGTACTATGAGGATACGCAGTATTTT.

This sequence joins TRBV18 and TRBJ1-3; D remains ambiguous. Germline CDR1 and CDR2: KGHSH and LQKENI. This CDR3 has 16 amino acids. Trimming left V 3 bases short and J 0 bases short, with 12 bases between. The CDR3 nucleotides are TGTGCCAGCTCACCCGGAACGCCTAGCTCTGGAAACACCATATATTTT. It translates to CASSPGTPSSGNTIYF.

This clonotype was picked up a small number of times. The rearrangement uses TRBV12-3 or TRBV12-4 and TRBJ2-1; TRBD1 aligns across 11 bases. The trim removed 5 bases at V and 10 bases at J, leaving 7 bases unmatched. The CDR3 is made up of 14 amino acids. The CDR3 bases are TGTGCCAGCAGTATTGGACAGGGGGCACGCGAGCAGTTCTTC. It encodes CASSIGQGAREQFF.

The rearrangement joins TRBV10-3 to TRBJ2-3, with 10 nucleotides matching TRBD2. V shed 6 bases and J 1 base; nucleotides not matched to a gene: 4. Germline V gene data show CDR1 as ENHRY and CDR2 as SYGVKD. CDR3 length: 15 amino acids. CDR3 amino acids: CAIRGAGGRTDTQYF. CDR3 nucleotides: TGTGCCATCAGAGGAGCGGGAGGGCGCACAGATACGCAGTATTTT.

The chain has TRBV5-1 and TRBJ2-7; D may correspond to TRBD1 or TRBD2 (5 bases each). The CDR3 sequence is 11 residues long. Trimming shortened V by 3 bases and J by 8 bases, and 9 bases separated the two germline ends. Germline V CDR1 and CDR2: SGHRS, YFSETQ. The CDR3 is CASSWGWKQYF. DNA for the CDR3: TGCGCCAGCAGCTGGGGGTGGAAGCAGTACTTC.

The V gene is TRBV27, the J gene TRBJ2-7; TRBD2 aligns across 7 bases. The germline CDR1 and CDR2 sequences are MNHEY and SMNVEV (reference sequence). V was clipped by 1 base and J by 2 bases; unmatched bases: 5. The CDR3 is made up of 15 amino acids. This CDR3 reads CASSLFGGSPYEQYF. Here the CDR3 DNA reads TGTGCCAGCAGTTTATTTGGCGGGAGCCCCTACGAGCAGTACTTC.

On this clonotype itself: Compared with germline, one end of the junction differs, possibly owing to a read error. This chain uses TRBV15 with TRBJ2-1, with D tentatively TRBD2 (5 bases). The germline V gene encodes CDR1 LNHNV and CDR2 YYDKDF (reference sequence). The CDR3 totals 14 residues. DNA of the CDR3: TGTGCCACCAGCAGATCTAGCTCCTCCAATGAGCAGTTCTTC. Translating gives CATSRSSSSNEQFF. The full variable domain, rest sourced from reference TRBV15 and TRBJ2-1, is DAMVIQNPRYQVTQFGKPVTLSCSQTLNHNVMYWYQQKSSQAPKLLFHYYDKDFNNEADTPDNFQSRRPNTSFCFLDIRSPGLGDTAMYLCATSRSSSSNEQFFGPGTRLTVL.

The V and J genes are TRBV6-2 or TRBV6-3 and TRBJ1-1; 8 bases are a match to TRBD1. The CDR3 has 14 amino acids. J was trimmed by 1 base and V by 7 bases; bases with no gene match: 5. Germline assignment: CDR1 MNHEY and CDR2 SVGEGT. The CDR3 bases are TGTGCCAGCAATTTCCAGGGGGCGAACACTGAAGCTTTCTTT. Its protein product is CASNFQGANTEAFF.

The chain combines TRBV6-2 or TRBV6-3 with TRBJ2-1; D is uncertain. V lost 8 bases to trimming and J lost 4 bases, with 18 bases between them. The CDR3 is made up of 15 amino acids. The germline CDR1 and CDR2 sequences are MNHEY and SVGEGT. The CDR3 region is CASSGRTYRYNEQFF. The CDR3 coding sequence is TGTGCCAGCTCTGGAAGAACTTACCGTTACAATGAGCAGTTCTTC.

This clonotype has only a few counts. This rearrangement joins TRBV3-1 to TRBJ1-1; D perhaps matches TRBD1 (5 bases). The CDR3 extends over 15 amino acids. V lost 1 base and J lost 4, with 13 bases in between. The germline V gene encodes CDR1 LGHDT and CDR2 YNNKEL (reference sequence). As DNA, the CDR3 is TGTGCCAGCAGCCAAGTACCGGGGGGGGTCACTGAAGCTTTCTTT. Translated: CASSQVPGGVTEAFF.

This clonotype was counted only a few times. The chain couples TRBV5-1 to TRBJ2-1, with 9 positions matching TRBD1. Trimming cost V 4 bases and J 2 bases; bases outside gene matches: 4. This CDR3 is built from 15 residues. Looked up from germline, CDR1 is SGHRS and CDR2 is YFSETQ. CDR3 amino acids: CASSTGQGTYNEQFF. CDR3 sequence (DNA): TGCGCCAGCAGCACGGGACAGGGTACCTACAATGAGCAGTTCTTC. Combining the CDR3 with reference TRBV5-1 and TRBJ2-1 gives the whole variable domain KAGVTQTPRYLIKTRGQQVTLSCSPISGHRSVSWYQQTPGQGLQFLFEYFSETQRNKGNFPGRFSGRQFSNSRSEMNVSTLELGDSALYLCASSTGQGTYNEQFFGPGTRLTVL.

This clonotype has only a few counts. The V call is TRBV6-5, the J call TRBJ1-4, with D maybe TRBD1 (5 bases). V was shortened by 5 bases and J by 4 bases, with 14 bases between the two germline ends. The CDR3 runs to 15 residues. Germline V gene lookup returns CDR1 MNHEY and CDR2 SVGAGI. CDR3 in amino acids: CASSPRGAGNEKLFF. As DNA, the CDR3 is TGTGCCAGCAGTCCTCGAGGGGCGGGTAATGAAAAACTGTTTTTT.

The chain uses TRBV7-3 and TRBJ2-1; D is possibly TRBD2 (5 bases). V gave up 3 bases and J gave up 15 bases, with 18 bases separating them. This CDR3 contains 13 residues. Germline assignment: CDR1 SGHTA and CDR2 FQGTGA. CDR3 region: CASSLALDFPMFF. The CDR3 DNA reads as TGTGCCAGCAGCTTGGCCCTGGACTTCCCGATGTTCTTC.